These 26 T cell receptor beta chains share one sample of origin, sequenced in a study of T cell repertoires in cytomegalovirus infection. TCRdb ran MiXCR on the reads and lists one entry per CDR3 protein. The data show 80,000 to 95,000 distinct CDR3 sequences, approximately 32% seen once. Which antigens these TCRs recognize remains unknown. Here the sequenced sample was CD8+ T cells from cultured PBMCs, taken from culture after CMV antigen stimulation. Every receptor here comes from a human donor in good health (CMV status not recorded). Some clones in this sample may be carry-over from other donors' samples.

Many counts were recorded for this clonotype. The gene calls are TRBV19 and TRBJ2-1; weak D call: TRBD2 (6 bases). The CDR3 totals 11 residues. The germline CDR1 and CDR2 sequences are LNHDA and SQIVND (reference sequence). Trimming removed 6 bases from V and 14 bases from J, with 14 bases in between. The CDR3: CASRWGLMKFF. CDR3 in DNA: TGTGCCAGTAGATGGGGACTGATGAAGTTCTTC.

This clonotype has a count of ten or more. V usage is TRBV7-8 and J usage is TRBJ2-7; TRBD2 matches 10 bases. Trimming cost V 5 bases and J 7 bases; bases outside gene matches: 14. Germline CDR1 reads SGHVS; CDR2 reads FQNEAQ. The CDR3 runs to 16 residues. CDR3 sequence reads: CASSPRSASGGGEQYF. CDR3 sequence (DNA): TGTGCCAGCAGCCCCCGGTCGGCTAGCGGGGGCGGTGAGCAGTACTTC.

The chain is built from TRBV12-3 or TRBV12-4 and TRBJ2-5; 10 bases are shared with TRBD2. This CDR3 is built from 14 residues. Trimming took 11 bases from V and 1 from J; bases not matched to a gene: 7. In DNA form, the CDR3 reads TGTGCCTCTAGCGGGGGAGACTCCCAAGAGACCCAGTACTTC. It yields the protein CASSGGDSQETQYF.

J is TRBJ2-3 and V is TRBV5-1; the D is unclear. Germline lookup yields CDR1 SGHRS and CDR2 YFSETQ. V gave up 2 bases and J gave up 1 base, with 17 bases separating them. The CDR3 has 17 amino acids. The CDR3 DNA sequence: TGCGCCAGCAGCTTAACGGCCTTCGAACGTCGCACAGATACGCAGTATTTT. It is translated as CASSLTAFERRTDTQYF.

This clonotype was found a few times. The chain joins TRBV19 to TRBJ2-2; 12 bases map to TRBD1. The length of the CDR3 is 16 residues. Germline CDR1 is LNHDA and CDR2 is SQIVND (reference sequence). The ends lost 5 bases at V and 3 bases at J; junction bases unmatched: 4. The CDR3: CASSGTGGTDTGELFF. CDR3 coding DNA: TGTGCCAGTAGTGGGACAGGGGGCACGGACACCGGGGAGCTGTTTTTT.

This clonotype has a handful of counts. The genes are TRBV2 and TRBJ2-1, with D possibly TRBD2 on 7 matching bases. This CDR3 has 15 amino acids. Trimming stripped 3 bases from V and 5 bases from J, with 14 bases between. From germline, CDR1 is SNHLY and CDR2 FYNNEI. The CDR3 DNA reads as TGTGCCAGCAGTGACTATCGGGGGGCGGACAATGAGCAGTTCTTC. Its translation is CASSDYRGADNEQFF.

In this sample, this clonotype turned up a few times. The chain employs TRBV7-6 and TRBJ2-2; 9 bases fit TRBD1. The germline V gene has CDR1 SGHVS and CDR2 FNYEAQ. CDR3 length equals 14 residues. V was pared by 8 bases and J by 1 base, with 2 bases of the junction left unmatched. Here the CDR3 reads CASVDRGNTGELFF. CDR3 sequence (DNA): TGTGCCAGCGTGGACAGGGGGAACACCGGGGAGCTGTTTTTT.

This clonotype was seen more than once but under ten times. This chain connects TRBV4-1 to TRBJ2-1; D is perhaps TRBD1 or TRBD2 (7 bases each). The CDR3 is made up of 15 amino acids. Germline values: CDR1 MGHRA, CDR2 YSYEKL. Trimming pared 4 bases from V and 4 bases from J, leaving 14 bases between. CDR3 protein: CASSREGASYNEQFF. The CDR3 nucleotides are TGCGCCAGCAGCCGGGAGGGGGCCTCATACAATGAGCAGTTCTTC.

The chain has TRBV6-5 and TRBJ1-2; D is perhaps TRBD1 (5 bases). Germline assignment: CDR1 MNHEY and CDR2 SVGAGI. The V end was cut by 1 base, the J end by 1 base, with 13 bases between. The CDR3 spans 16 residues. Written as DNA, the CDR3 is TGTGCCAGCAGTTACTACCGGGACGGCTATAACTATGGCTACACCTTC. Amino acids: CASSYYRDGYNYGYTF.

V usage is TRBV6-5 and J usage is TRBJ2-7; 7 bases map to TRBD1. This CDR3 has 13 amino acids. Unmatched junction bases numbered 4, after V lost 2 bases and J lost 6 bases. Germline CDR1 and CDR2: MNHEY and SVGAGI. The CDR3 DNA is TGTGCCAGCAGTTACAGACAGGGCCTCGAGCAGTACTTC. Residues: CASSYRQGLEQYF.

The chain uses TRBV7-6 and TRBJ2-1; no firm D call. This CDR3 has 14 residues. Trimming took 3 bases from V and 9 from J, leaving 15 bases between them. Germline CDR1 SGHVS, CDR2 FNYEAQ. CDR3: CASSFNPGTSEQFF. The CDR3 bases are TGTGCCAGCAGCTTTAACCCTGGCACAAGTGAGCAGTTCTTC.

The rearrangement uses TRBV7-2 and TRBJ2-5; 7 nucleotides align to TRBD2. CDR3 length equals 16 residues. With V trimmed by 0 bases and J by 1 base, 5 bases remained unmatched. Looked up from germline, CDR1 is SGHTA and CDR2 is FQGNSA. The CDR3, as DNA: TGTGCCAGCAGCTTAGCGAATTGGGGGGGCCAAGAGACCCAGTACTTC. Amino acid sequence: CASSLANWGGQETQYF.

The chain links TRBV24-1 to TRBJ2-2, with D possibly being TRBD2 (5 bases). The CDR3 is 14 residues long. Germline V gives CDR1 KGHDR, CDR2 SFDVKD. V shed 9 bases and J shed 2 bases, with 12 bases lying between them. The CDR3 region is CATARRGNTGELFF. The CDR3 bases are TGTGCCACCGCGCGACGGGGTAACACCGGGGAGCTGTTTTTT.

The chain employs TRBV7-6 and TRBJ2-7; tentatively, D is TRBD1 (6 bases). The germline V and J ends were trimmed by 8 bases and 6 bases, with 11 bases remaining between them. The CDR3 runs 11 residues. In germline, CDR1 is SGHVS, CDR2 FNYEAQ. This CDR3 is CASATGFEQYF. For the CDR3, the DNA is TGTGCCAGCGCAACAGGGTTCGAGCAGTACTTC.

This chain uses TRBV29-1 with TRBJ2-7, with D maybe TRBD2 (6 bases). The V gene's germline CDR1 is SQVTM and CDR2 ANQGSEA. The CDR3 consists of 14 residues. Trimming removed 4 bases at V and 1 base at J, with 14 bases between. The CDR3 nucleotides read TGCAGCGTTGCCGGGAGCGGAGTTTCCTACGAGCAGTACTTC. Its protein is CSVAGSGVSYEQYF.

The V gene is TRBV3-1, the J gene TRBJ2-2, with D possibly being TRBD1 (5 bases). Germline loops: CDR1 LGHDT, CDR2 YNNKEL (reference sequence). V dropped 3 bases and J dropped 5 bases, with 22 bases sitting between them. The CDR3 is 18 amino acids. The CDR3 DNA reads TGTGCCAGCAGCCAGACAGTAGGACCGGCAGGATGGACCGGGGAGCTGTTTTTT. Amino acid sequence: CASSQTVGPAGWTGELFF.

The rearrangement uses TRBV27 and TRBJ2-1, with D perhaps matching TRBD2 (7 bases). CDR3 length: 14 amino acids. Germline-derived CDR1 and CDR2 are MNHEY and SMNVEV (reference sequence). Trimming took 9 bases from V and 6 from J, leaving 18 bases between them. The CDR3 region is CASRFSRGANEQFF. DNA for the CDR3: TGTGCCAGTAGATTTAGCCGGGGGGCCAATGAGCAGTTCTTC.

This clonotype came up many times. The V call is TRBV7-6, the J call TRBJ1-1; perhaps TRBD1 as D (5 bases). The CDR3 has 13 amino acids. The V and J ends lost 5 bases and 6 bases respectively, with 13 bases between them. CDR1 and CDR2 from the germline V gene are SGHVS and FNYEAQ. The CDR3 region is CASSPAGGSEAFF. The CDR3 nucleotides read TGTGCCAGCAGCCCCGCGGGGGGATCTGAAGCTTTCTTT. The variable domain in full, with the rest retrieved from reference TRBV7-6 and TRBJ1-1, is GAGVSQSPRYKVTKRGQDVALRCDPISGHVSLYWYRQALGQGPEFLTYFNYEAQQDKSGLPNDRFSAERPEGSISTLTIQRTEQRDSAMYRCASSPAGGSEAFFGQGTRLTVV.

The V and J genes are TRBV11-2 and TRBJ2-3; 8 bases agree with TRBD2. V shed 2 bases and J 0 bases; nucleotides not matched to a gene: 4. This CDR3 has 16 residues. Per the germline V gene, CDR1 is SGHAT and CDR2 is FQNNGV. The CDR3 DNA reads as TGTGCCAGCAGCTTAAGTGTAGCGGGGAGCACAGATACGCAGTATTTT. Amino acids: CASSLSVAGSTDTQYF.

This clonotype was recorded many times. V is TRBV7-8 and J is TRBJ2-5; 8 bases are a match to TRBD2. J lost 1 base, V lost 5 bases, and 6 bases had no gene match. Per the germline V gene, CDR1 is SGHVS and CDR2 is FQNEAQ. The CDR3 totals 15 residues. The CDR3 region is CASSPREGPQETQYF. The CDR3 nucleotides are TGTGCCAGCAGCCCCCGGGAGGGGCCCCAAGAGACCCAGTACTTC.

This clonotype was found a few times. The chain combines TRBV5-1 with TRBJ2-7, with D perhaps matching TRBD1 or TRBD2 (5 bases each). CDR1 and CDR2 from the germline V gene are SGHRS and YFSETQ. The CDR3 is 13 residues long. Trimming stripped 4 bases from V and 3 bases from J, with 11 bases between. CDR3 amino acids: CASSEGPYYEQYF. Written as DNA, the CDR3 is TGCGCCAGCAGCGAGGGACCATACTACGAGCAGTACTTC.

The chain couples TRBV6-5 to TRBJ1-1; D gene uncertain. The CDR3 is 14 residues long. Trimming shortened V by 1 base and J by 5 bases, and 11 bases separated the two germline ends. Per germline, CDR1 MNHEY and CDR2 SVGAGI. The DNA of the CDR3 is TGTGCCAGCAGTTACTTTAAGGTTGGGACTGAAGCTTTCTTT. Its protein product is CASSYFKVGTEAFF.

The chain has TRBV10-3 and TRBJ2-5, with 16 bases that match TRBD2. The CDR3 is 19 residues long. Germline loops: CDR1 ENHRY, CDR2 SYGVKD. Unmatched junction bases numbered 15, after V lost 6 bases and J lost 5 bases. The CDR3 region is CAIRRSPGLAGGEVETQYF. The CDR3 DNA sequence: TGTGCCATCAGGAGAAGCCCGGGACTAGCGGGGGGGGAAGTCGAGACCCAGTACTTC.

V and J are TRBV6-1 and TRBJ2-7; 8 bases match TRBD2. The V gene's germline CDR1 is MNHNS and CDR2 SASEGT. This CDR3 is 15 amino acids long. Trimming removed 7 bases from V and 0 bases from J; junction bases left unmatched: 8. The CDR3 here is CASTSSAGGSYEQYF. The CDR3 DNA reads TGTGCCAGCACTTCCTCGGCGGGGGGCTCCTACGAGCAGTACTTC.

The V and J genes are TRBV7-9 and TRBJ2-1, with D perhaps being TRBD1 or TRBD2 (5 bases each). The CDR3 loop spans 16 amino acids. Germline V gene data show CDR1 as SEHNR and CDR2 as FQNEAQ (reference sequence). The V end was cut by 6 bases, the J end by 5 bases, with 20 bases between. The CDR3 loop is CASSNIQGARDNEQFF. The CDR3 DNA follows: TGTGCCAGCAGTAACATACAAGGGGCGCGGGACAATGAGCAGTTCTTC. Using reference TRBV7-9 and TRBJ2-1 for the parts outside the CDR3, the full variable domain is DTGVSQNPRHKITKRGQNVTFRCDPISEHNRLYWYRQTLGQGPEFLTYFQNEAQLEKSRLLSDRFSAERPKGSFSTLEIQRTEQGDSAMYLCASSNIQGARDNEQFFGPGTRLTVL.

The J gene is TRBJ2-3, the V gene TRBV9; D gene ambiguous. The CDR3 covers 14 residues. The V end lost 4 bases, the J end lost 1 base, and 10 bases lay between the germline ends. Per the germline V gene, CDR1 is SGDLS and CDR2 is YYNGEE. CDR3 DNA: TGTGCCAGCAGCTCCACATCGGGCACAGATACGCAGTATTTT. This codes for CASSSTSGTDTQYF.